This TCR beta chain appears in the sequencing data of a study of T cells after yellow fever vaccination. Study-wide results and caveats: Boosting was followed by the reappearance of most primary-vaccination clones (just under 98% CD4, 70% to 90% CD8). A secondary response was less intense yet reached its peak sooner, at day 5 versus 15.

TCR cDNA was made by 5'RACE template switching, adding a universal primer site and UMIs. A single record per CDR3 protein comes from TCRdb applying MiXCR to the 5' RACE reads. The table shows about 500,000 distinct CDR3 sequences, with approximately 16% occurring only once. This clonotype was observed a handful of times. Its antigen remains unidentified. The starting material was PBMCs, obtained about 5 days after the first yellow fever vaccination. The sequence was collected from a man between 18 and 29 years old who received the YFV17D yellow fever vaccine.

The chain's CDR3 is CAISERADYGYTF. CDR3 in DNA: TGTGCCATCAGTGAAAGGGCTGACTATGGCTACACCTTC. V is TRBV10-3 and J is TRBJ1-2; D ambiguous. Between the trimmed V and J ends, which lost 3 bases and 3 bases, there was a span of 8 bases. The CDR3 covers 13 residues. In germline, CDR1 is ENHRY, CDR2 SYGVKD.